These T cell receptor beta chains were read from a single sample in a study of T-cell memory formation after mild COVID-19. TCRdb fed the 5' RACE reads into MiXCR, producing one record per CDR3 protein. The sample consists of approximately 300,000 distinct CDR3 sequences, 15% to 20% of them appearing once. Sequencing was performed on PBMCs or a T cell subset sorted from them (not recorded which). The receptor set was obtained from a man aged 18 to 29 who had mild COVID-19 (a few samples of this study predate the infection). Cell type and time point are not known. Both conserved end residues are part of each CDR3. Each record gives: J gene, clone size, V gene, D gene, CDR3 protein, CDR3 DNA. D genes are given only for firm matches. Rows may omit the clone size; those that give it use once, few, many or a size class.

TRBJ2-5 | few | TRBV6-5 | TRBD2 | CASSWGASGAETQYF | TGTGCCAGCAGTTGGGGGGCTAGCGGGGCCGAGACCCAGTACTTC
TRBJ2-7 | . | TRBV6-5 | TRBD1 | CASKTGTGTYEQYF | TGTGCCAGCAAGACCGGGACAGGAACCTACGAGCAGTACTTC
TRBJ1-2 | . | TRBV7-2 | . | CASSLEAGRLINYGYTF | TGTGCCAGCAGCTTAGAGGCAGGGCGGTTGATAAACTATGGCTACACCTTC
TRBJ2-4 | few | TRBV7-2 | TRBD1 | CASSLAGGENIQYF | TGTGCCAGCAGCTTAGCAGGGGGCGAAAACATTCAGTACTTC
TRBJ2-5 | . | TRBV4-1 | . | CASSQIQAEETQYF | TGCGCCAGCAGCCAAATACAAGCCGAAGAGACCCAGTACTTC
TRBJ1-1 | few | TRBV7-3 | . | CASSQLGNTEAFF | TGTGCCAGCAGCCAGTTGGGGAACACTGAAGCTTTCTTT
TRBJ1-6 | . | TRBV12-3/TRBV12-4 | . | CASSLRAGWSPLHF | TGTGCCAGCAGTTTACGGGCAGGCTGGTCACCCCTCCACTTT
TRBJ1-1 | few | TRBV5-6 | . | CASSSLGISEAFF | TGTGCCAGCAGCTCGCTAGGGATATCTGAAGCTTTCTTT
TRBJ2-6 | . | TRBV7-2 | . | CASSALGSGANVLTF | TGTGCCAGCAGCGCCCTTGGCTCTGGGGCCAACGTCCTGACTTTC
TRBJ2-1 | . | TRBV6-5 | . | CASSLQTPGPPGQFF | TGTGCCAGCAGCCTACAAACACCAGGACCGCCGGGGCAGTTCTTC
TRBJ1-2 | few | TRBV20-1 | . | CSARGDNYGYTF | TGCAGTGCTAGGGGGGACAACTATGGCTACACCTTC
TRBJ1-1 | . | TRBV5-1 | TRBD1 | CASSSFPGQRSAYTEAFF | TGCGCCAGCAGCTCTTTCCCGGGACAGCGCAGCGCTTACACTGAAGCTTTCTTT
TRBJ2-5 | few | TRBV7-2 | . | CASSLVVDRGLRETQYF | TGTGCCAGCAGCTTAGTTGTCGACCGGGGGTTGAGAGAGACCCAGTACTTC
TRBJ1-1 | . | TRBV11-1 | . | CASSPTTPATEAFF | TGTGCCAGCAGCCCAACGACTCCTGCCACTGAAGCTTTCTTT
TRBJ2-7 | many | TRBV5-5 | . | CASSLTSYEQYF | TGTGCCAGCAGCCTCACCTCCTACGAGCAGTACTTC
TRBJ2-1 | few | TRBV7-2 | TRBD2 | CASSWAGTTFYNEQFF | TGTGCCAGCAGCTGGGCCGGGACTACCTTTTACAATGAGCAGTTCTTC
TRBJ2-3 | few | TRBV11-1 | . | CASTLEGDTQYF | TGTGCCAGCACCTTAGAGGGGGACACGCAGTATTTT
TRBJ1-1 | . | TRBV6-5 | TRBD1 | CASVTGGGTEAFF | TGTGCCAGCGTAACAGGGGGTGGCACTGAAGCTTTCTTT
TRBJ2-1 | few | TRBV12-3/TRBV12-4 | . | CASSLGSSEQFF | TGTGCCAGCAGTTTGGGCAGCAGTGAGCAGTTCTTC
TRBJ2-3 | . | TRBV15 | . | CATSRRDSEDTQYF | TGTGCCACCAGCAGAAGGGACTCCGAGGATACGCAGTATTTT
TRBJ1-1 | few | TRBV19 | TRBD1 | CASIGDRVGGNTEAFF | TGTGCCAGTATAGGGGACAGGGTTGGGGGGAACACTGAAGCTTTCTTT
TRBJ1-3 | few | TRBV4-1 | . | CASRRRGTGGNTIYF | TGCGCCAGCAGACGAAGGGGAACCGGCGGAAACACCATATATTTT
TRBJ1-3 | few | TRBV20-1 | . | CSARPRQAYSGNTIYF | TGCAGTGCTAGACCCCGACAGGCATACTCTGGAAACACCATATATTTT
TRBJ1-2 | few | TRBV6-1 | . | CASSARRGEQGYTF | TGTGCCAGCAGTGCCCGGAGGGGGGAGCAAGGCTACACCTTC
TRBJ1-5 | . | TRBV6-2/TRBV6-3 | TRBD1 | CASSLGTVSNQPQHF | TGTGCCAGCAGCCTTGGGACAGTCAGCAATCAGCCCCAGCATTTT
TRBJ2-3 | few | TRBV12-3/TRBV12-4 | . | CASSSLGHSGGTQYF | TGTGCCAGCAGTTCTTTGGGCCATTCTGGGGGTACGCAGTATTTT
TRBJ2-7 | . | TRBV5-1 | . | CASSLEGTSYEQYF | TGCGCCAGCAGCTTGGAAGGGACCTCCTACGAGCAGTACTTC
TRBJ1-2 | few | TRBV3-1 | . | CASSQGAGVDSSGYTF | TGTGCCAGCAGCCAAGGCGCAGGGGTCGACTCTTCTGGCTACACCTTC
TRBJ2-2 | few | TRBV5-4 | . | CASQAAGANTGELFF | TGTGCCAGCCAGGCGGCAGGGGCGAACACCGGGGAGCTGTTTTTT
TRBJ2-1 | many | TRBV10-3 | . | CAISSRGRSLYNEQFF | TGTGCCATCAGCAGCCGGGGCCGCTCCCTCTACAATGAGCAGTTCTTC
TRBJ2-7 | few | TRBV12-3/TRBV12-4 | TRBD2 | CASRAGGAGIYEQYF | TGTGCCAGCAGAGCCGGGGGGGCCGGCATCTACGAGCAGTACTTC
TRBJ2-7 | many | TRBV5-1 | . | CASSPDRTHEQYF | TGCGCCAGCAGCCCTGACAGGACCCACGAGCAGTACTTC
TRBJ1-1 | . | TRBV5-1 | . | CASSPRGGTNTEAFF | TGCGCCAGCAGCCCCAGGGGCGGGACAAACACTGAAGCTTTCTTT
TRBJ1-4 | few | TRBV20-1 | TRBD1 | CSARTGDEKLFF | TGCAGTGCTAGGACAGGGGATGAAAAACTGTTTTTT
TRBJ2-3 | few | TRBV29-1 | . | CSVESKGVTDTQYF | TGCAGCGTTGAATCGAAGGGGGTGACAGATACGCAGTATTTT
TRBJ1-2 | few | TRBV20-1 | . | CSARSNGYTF | TGCAGTGCTCGTTCGAATGGCTACACCTTC
TRBJ1-2 | . | TRBV29-1 | . | CSVEGAIGYTF | TGCAGCGTTGAAGGGGCTATTGGCTACACCTTC
TRBJ2-1 | many | TRBV5-1 | TRBD2 | CASSILAGAHNEQFF | TGCGCCAGCAGCATACTAGCGGGGGCCCACAATGAGCAGTTCTTC